The 7 T cell receptor beta chains below come from one sample, sequenced in a study of Tregs in tolerant kidney transplant recipients. The method was immunoSEQ multiplex PCR; TCRdb's version includes in-frame clones alone and lacks a portion of them. This table has fewer than 100,000 clones, roughly 93% appearing once. The specimen was CD4+ T cells from blood, collected before the transplant. Receptors originate from a human donor who received a combined kidney and bone marrow transplant.

The chain has TRBV4-2 and TRBJ2-3; perhaps TRBD1 as D (6 bases). Germline loops: CDR1 LGHNA, CDR2 YNFKEQ. With 1 base removed from V and 1 base from J, the gap between germline ends came to 9 bases. This CDR3 has 15 amino acids. The CDR3 is CASSQAGAGTDTQYF. CDR3 DNA: TGTGCCAGCAGCCAAGCAGGGGCAGGCACAGATACGCAGTATTTT.

J is TRBJ1-5 and V is TRBV18; 10 nucleotides line up with TRBD1. The junction had 5 bases not matched to a gene; V was cut back by 3 bases and J by 6 bases. Germline loops: CDR1 KGHSH, CDR2 LQKENI. This CDR3 is built from 15 residues. The CDR3, as DNA: TGTGCCAGCTCACCGGAGACAGGGGGCATTCAGCCCCAGCATTTT. It translates to CASSPETGGIQPQHF. The whole variable domain, filled in from reference TRBV18 and TRBJ1-5, reads NAGVMQNPRHLVRRRGQEARLRCSPMKGHSHVYWYRQLPEEGLKFMVYLQKENIIDESGMPKERFSAEFPKEGPSILRIQQVVRGDSAAYFCASSPETGGIQPQHFGDGTRLSIL.

The V call is TRBV21-1, the J call TRBJ1-1. TRBV21-1 is a documented pseudogene. CDR3 length: 13 amino acids. This CDR3 reads CASSQGLNTEAFF. CDR3 DNA sequence: TGTGCCAGCAGCCAGGGACTTAACACTGAAGCTTTCTTT.

The chain carries TRBV7-3 and TRBJ2-2, with D perhaps TRBD1 (5 bases). V was trimmed by 4 bases and J by 4 bases, leaving 19 bases between them. The CDR3 runs to 17 residues. Per the germline V gene, CDR1 is SGHTA and CDR2 is FQGTGA. CDR3 loop: CASSSSDTLGSTGELFF. DNA for the CDR3: TGTGCCAGCAGCTCATCGGACACCCTCGGCAGCACCGGGGAGCTGTTTTTT.

V usage is TRBV19 and J usage is TRBJ1-5; 8 bases map to TRBD1. Per the germline V gene, CDR1 is LNHDA and CDR2 is SQIVND (reference sequence). This CDR3 has 16 residues. Trimming at V came to 5 bases and at J to 1 base, leaving 7 bases not matched to a gene. CDR3 bases: TGTGCCAGTAGTTCGTTGACAGGGGACAGCAATCAGCCCCAGCATTTT. It yields the protein CASSSLTGDSNQPQHF.

The J gene is TRBJ1-2, the V gene TRBV2; maybe TRBD1 (6 bases). This CDR3 has 13 amino acids. The V and J ends lost 10 bases and 7 bases respectively, with 19 bases between them. CDR1 and CDR2 (germline): SNHLY, FYNNEI. CDR3 region: CANTLEQGSGYTF. The DNA for the CDR3 is TGTGCCAACACGTTGGAGCAGGGGTCTGGCTACACCTTC.

CDR3 coding DNA: TGTGCCAGCAGTGTGGGGGGGAATGGGGAAACAGCCAAAAACATTCAGTACTTC. It specifies CASSVGGNGETAKNIQYF. J is TRBJ2-4 and V is TRBV6-4; the match to TRBD2 covers 7 bases. V trimming: 4 bases; J trimming: 0 bases; junction bases outside the gene matches: 12. Looked up from germline, CDR1 is MRHNA and CDR2 is SNTAGT. The CDR3 consists of 18 residues.